The 10 T cell receptor beta chains below come from one sample, sequenced in a study of T-cell memory formation after mild COVID-19. Using its own MiXCR run on the 5' RACE reads, TCRdb lists one record per CDR3 protein. The sample includes about half a million distinct CDR3 sequences, roughly 20% of them seen just once. Sequencing was done on a sample of PBMCs or a T cell subset sorted from them (not recorded which). These receptors were taken from an adult woman who had mild COVID-19 (a few samples of this study predate the infection). Cell type and time point are not known.

This chain uses TRBV7-8 with TRBJ2-5; D is perhaps TRBD1 or TRBD2 (5 bases each). The germline V and J ends were trimmed by 2 bases and 2 bases, with 15 bases remaining between them. Germline-derived CDR1 and CDR2 are SGHVS and FQNEAQ. The CDR3 contains 16 residues. CDR3 in DNA: TGTGCCAGCAGCTTACAAGGGGACCCACGGCAAGAGACCCAGTACTTC. This translates into CASSLQGDPRQETQYF.

This clonotype was seen a handful of times. The rearrangement links TRBV24-1 to TRBJ2-2; D perhaps matches TRBD1 (6 bases). This CDR3 has 15 residues. Germline loops: CDR1 KGHDR, CDR2 SFDVKD. V was pared by 5 bases and J by 3 bases, with 12 bases between. The CDR3 protein is CATSAGRGYTGELFF. The CDR3 DNA reads TGTGCCACCAGTGCTGGCAGGGGCTACACCGGGGAGCTGTTTTTT.

The J gene is TRBJ2-1, the V gene TRBV12-3 or TRBV12-4; 10 nucleotides line up with TRBD2. The CDR3 is 16 residues long. Unmatched junction bases numbered 8, after V lost 5 bases and J lost 4 bases. CDR3 in DNA: TGTGCCAGCAGTCAGTCTAGCGGGAGTCGGTACAATGAGCAGTTCTTC. Residues: CASSQSSGSRYNEQFF.

This clonotype was observed a few times. This chain's CDR3 is CATAGVNEQFF. CDR3 coding DNA: TGTGCCACCGCGGGAGTCAATGAGCAGTTCTTC. The chain couples TRBV15 to TRBJ2-1; 7 nucleotides match TRBD2. This CDR3 region has 11 residues. After removal of 8 bases from V and 6 bases from J, the junction contained 1 base not matched to a gene. The germline gives CDR1 LNHNV, CDR2 YYDKDF (reference sequence).

The gene calls are TRBV29-1 and TRBJ1-1, with 9 bases lining up with TRBD1. V lost 6 bases to trimming and J lost 8 bases; unmatched junction nucleotides: 7. This CDR3 has 12 amino acids. Germline V gene data show CDR1 as SQVTM and CDR2 as ANQGSEA. The CDR3 region has the DNA TGCAGCGTAGCCAATGGACAGGGGGAAGCTTTCTTT. Translating it yields CSVANGQGEAFF.

This chain links TRBV25-1 with TRBJ2-2; D uncertain. This CDR3 has 18 residues. CDR1 and CDR2 (germline): MGHDK, SYGVNS. Trimming removed 0 bases from V and 1 base from J, with 15 bases in between. The CDR3 bases are TGTGCCAGCAGTGAATATGGTAGGGAAGCGCGGAACACCGGGGAGCTGTTTTTT. Its translation is CASSEYGREARNTGELFF.

This clonotype was counted a few times. CDR3 protein: CSARSSGRGGNEQFF. CDR3 DNA: TGCAGTGCTAGGTCTAGCGGGAGGGGGGGAAATGAGCAGTTCTTC. This chain uses TRBV20-1 with TRBJ2-1; the match to TRBD2 covers 12 bases. Germline V gene sequence: CDR1 DFQATT, CDR2 SNEGSKA (reference sequence). V was pared by 3 bases and J by 7 bases, with 7 bases of the junction left unmatched. CDR3 length equals 15 residues.

This sequence joins TRBV5-1 and TRBJ2-3, with 11 bases that match TRBD2. Germline V lookup: CDR1 SGHRS, CDR2 YFSETQ. This CDR3 spans 17 amino acids. The V gene end was trimmed by 3 bases and the J gene end by 6 bases; junction bases not matched to a gene: 12. CDR3 sequence (DNA): TGCGCCAGCAGCTCTTGGCCTAGCGGGAGGTACTTGGATACGCAGTATTTT. This encodes CASSSWPSGRYLDTQYF.

This clonotype was seen more than once but under ten times. The chain couples TRBV7-8 to TRBJ2-1; D not certain. The CDR3 is made up of 13 amino acids. V lost 2 bases, J lost 8 bases, and 10 bases lay in between. Germline lookup yields CDR1 SGHVS and CDR2 FQNEAQ. CDR3 loop: CASSLYSSDEQFF. Written as DNA, the CDR3 is TGTGCCAGCAGCTTATATAGCTCCGATGAGCAGTTCTTC.

A few counts support this clonotype. The chain recombines TRBV10-3 with TRBJ1-2; TRBD1 is a possible D gene (5 bases). The CDR3 is 13 amino acids. Trimming took 6 bases from V and 0 from J, leaving 8 bases between them. Germline CDR1 ENHRY, CDR2 SYGVKD. The CDR3 DNA sequence: TGTGCCATCAGCGGGACGGCTAACTATGGCTACACCTTC. This gives the protein CAISGTANYGYTF.